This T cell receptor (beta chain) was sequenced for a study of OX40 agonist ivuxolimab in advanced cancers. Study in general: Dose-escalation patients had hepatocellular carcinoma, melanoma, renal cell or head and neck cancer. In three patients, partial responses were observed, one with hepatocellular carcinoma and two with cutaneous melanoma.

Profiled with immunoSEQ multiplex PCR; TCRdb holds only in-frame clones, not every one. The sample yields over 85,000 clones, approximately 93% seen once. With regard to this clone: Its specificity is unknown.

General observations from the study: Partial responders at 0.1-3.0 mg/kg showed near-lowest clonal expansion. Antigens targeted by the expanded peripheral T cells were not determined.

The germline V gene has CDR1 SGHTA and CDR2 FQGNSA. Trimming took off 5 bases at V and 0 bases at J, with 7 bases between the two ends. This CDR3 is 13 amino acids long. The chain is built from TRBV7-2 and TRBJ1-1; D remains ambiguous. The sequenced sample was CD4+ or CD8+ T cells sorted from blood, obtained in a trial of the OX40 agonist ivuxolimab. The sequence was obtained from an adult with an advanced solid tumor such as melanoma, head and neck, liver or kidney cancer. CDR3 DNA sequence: TGTGCCAGCAGCACCCAGTTGAACACTGAAGCTTTCTTT. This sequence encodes CASSTQLNTEAFF.